A selection of T cell receptor beta chains follows, all from one sample in a study of OX40 agonist ivuxolimab in advanced cancers. Clones were sequenced by immunoSEQ multiplex PCR, and TCRdb holds only the in-frame ones, with some missing. The sample holds 45,000 to 50,000 clones, 80% to 95% seen once. The source was CD4+ or CD8+ T cells sorted from blood, collected in a trial of the OX40 agonist ivuxolimab. All receptors derive from an adult with an advanced solid tumor such as melanoma, head and neck, liver or kidney cancer. The CDR3 runs from the conserved cysteine through the conserved F or W. Each record gives: D gene, J gene, V gene, clone size, CDR3 DNA, CDR3 protein. The D gene is left open where the match is weak. The size entry is marked missing in some rows and otherwise reads once, few, many or a size class.

d_call: .; j_call: TRBJ1-1; v_call: TRBV30; clone_size: once; cdr3_nt: TGTGCCTGCAAAAAGACTGAAGCTTTCTTT; cdr3_aa: CACKKTEAFF
d_call: .; j_call: TRBJ2-7; v_call: TRBV11-2; clone_size: .; cdr3_nt: TGTGCCAGCAGCCCCTTCGGCAAACAGAGCTCCTACGAGCAGTACTTC; cdr3_aa: CASSPFGKQSSYEQYF
d_call: .; j_call: TRBJ2-2; v_call: TRBV21-1; clone_size: .; cdr3_nt: TGTGCCAGCAGCCCACGTACCGGGACTAGCGGGGGGGCCGTCACCGGGGAGCTGTTTTTT; cdr3_aa: CASSPRTGTSGGAVTGELFF
d_call: .; j_call: TRBJ1-5; v_call: TRBV13; clone_size: .; cdr3_nt: TGTGCCAGCAGCCAATCCACGGGAGTCCAGCATTTT; cdr3_aa: CASSQSTGVQHF
d_call: TRBD1; j_call: TRBJ1-1; v_call: TRBV7-9; clone_size: .; cdr3_nt: TGTGCCAGCAGCCCAGGGGGAAGGAGAACTGAAGCTTTCTTT; cdr3_aa: CASSPGGRRTEAFF
d_call: TRBD1; j_call: TRBJ1-1; v_call: TRBV5-5; clone_size: .; cdr3_nt: TGTGCCAGCAGCTGGTTTGAATACAGGGGGCGAACTGAAGCTTTCTTT; cdr3_aa: CASSWFEYRGRTEAFF
d_call: TRBD1; j_call: TRBJ2-1; v_call: TRBV11-3; clone_size: .; cdr3_nt: TGTGCCAGCAGCTCCACAGGGGGCAAGACCTACAATGAGCAGTTCTTC; cdr3_aa: CASSSTGGKTYNEQFF
d_call: .; j_call: TRBJ2-6; v_call: TRBV2; clone_size: .; cdr3_nt: TGTGCCAGCAGTCCAGGGGTTTCTGGGGCCAACGTCCTGACTTTC; cdr3_aa: CASSPGVSGANVLTF
d_call: TRBD2; j_call: TRBJ2-1; v_call: TRBV5-1; clone_size: .; cdr3_nt: TGCGCCAGCAGCTTTCTAGCGGGGAGCTCCTACAATGAGCAGTTCTTC; cdr3_aa: CASSFLAGSSYNEQFF
d_call: .; j_call: TRBJ2-5; v_call: TRBV28; clone_size: .; cdr3_nt: TGTGCCACCATGACAGGAGAAGAGACCCAGTACTTC; cdr3_aa: CATMTGEETQYF
d_call: .; j_call: TRBJ2-5; v_call: TRBV7-8; clone_size: .; cdr3_nt: TGTGCCAGCAGCTCTCCCGGGACAACCGAGACCCAGTACTTC; cdr3_aa: CASSSPGTTETQYF
d_call: TRBD1; j_call: TRBJ2-7; v_call: TRBV7-9; clone_size: .; cdr3_nt: TGTGCCAGCAGTAGGGGGACAGTCTACGAGCAGTACTTC; cdr3_aa: CASSRGTVYEQYF
d_call: .; j_call: TRBJ1-3; v_call: TRBV6-1; clone_size: .; cdr3_nt: TGTGCCAGCAGTGAAGGGGGCGTCCCTGGAAACACCATATATTTT; cdr3_aa: CASSEGGVPGNTIYF
d_call: .; j_call: TRBJ2-3; v_call: TRBV5-6; clone_size: .; cdr3_nt: TGTGCCAGCAGCTTGTCTAGGACAGAAAGCACAGATACGCAGTATTTT; cdr3_aa: CASSLSRTESTDTQYF
d_call: .; j_call: TRBJ2-1; v_call: TRBV7-7; clone_size: .; cdr3_nt: TGTGCTAGCAGCTTAGAAGGTGGTTGGGATGAGCAGTTCTTC; cdr3_aa: CASSLEGGWDEQFF
d_call: .; j_call: TRBJ1-2; v_call: TRBV6-6; clone_size: .; cdr3_nt: TGTGTGGCGGGGCAAGCCCCCTATGGCTACACCTTC; cdr3_aa: CVAGQAPYGYTF
d_call: .; j_call: TRBJ1-2; v_call: TRBV5-5; clone_size: .; cdr3_nt: TGTGCCAGCAGCTTGGGGTGGGGGAATTGGGGCTACACCTTC; cdr3_aa: CASSLGWGNWGYTF
d_call: .; j_call: TRBJ2-3; v_call: TRBV7-8; clone_size: once; cdr3_nt: TGTGCCAGCAGCGCCCCCGGGACGCGACCCCGAGATACGCAGTATTTT; cdr3_aa: CASSAPGTRPRDTQYF
d_call: TRBD1; j_call: TRBJ1-5; v_call: TRBV28; clone_size: .; cdr3_nt: TGTGCCAGCAGCCTCCGGACAGGGGGTAATCAGCCCCAGCATTTT; cdr3_aa: CASSLRTGGNQPQHF
d_call: TRBD2; j_call: TRBJ2-7; v_call: TRBV14; clone_size: .; cdr3_nt: TGTGCCAGCAGCTCCGGGACTAGGTCAGTGGGGAAAGGCGAGCAGTACTTC; cdr3_aa: CASSSGTRSVGKGEQYF
d_call: .; j_call: TRBJ1-5; v_call: TRBV28; clone_size: .; cdr3_nt: TGTGCCAGCAGTCGGGGGGGCTTTCAGCCCCAGCATTTT; cdr3_aa: CASSRGGFQPQHF
d_call: TRBD1; j_call: TRBJ1-1; v_call: TRBV10-1; clone_size: .; cdr3_nt: TGCGCCAGCAGCCCAGGACAGGGGACTGAAGCTTTCTTT; cdr3_aa: CASSPGQGTEAFF
d_call: .; j_call: TRBJ1-5; v_call: TRBV6-6; clone_size: .; cdr3_nt: TGTGCCAGCAGCCCAGGCTACAATCAGCCCCAGCATTTT; cdr3_aa: CASSPGYNQPQHF
d_call: .; j_call: TRBJ1-1; v_call: TRBV7-9; clone_size: .; cdr3_nt: TGTGCCAGCAGCTTCCTGACAGTCCAAGAGGCCCCTGAAGCTTTCTTT; cdr3_aa: CASSFLTVQEAPEAFF
d_call: .; j_call: TRBJ1-5; v_call: TRBV27; clone_size: .; cdr3_nt: TGTGCCAGCAGTTTTCGGGGGAGCCAGCCCCAGCATTTT; cdr3_aa: CASSFRGSQPQHF
d_call: .; j_call: TRBJ1-2; v_call: TRBV7-3; clone_size: .; cdr3_nt: TGTGCCAGCAGCGACGGCTATGGCTACACCTTC; cdr3_aa: CASSDGYGYTF
d_call: TRBD1; j_call: TRBJ1-4; v_call: TRBV9; clone_size: .; cdr3_nt: TGTGCCAGCAGCAGAGGACAGGGACGGTTAGGTGAAAAACTGTTTTTT; cdr3_aa: CASSRGQGRLGEKLFF
d_call: .; j_call: TRBJ1-1; v_call: TRBV4-1; clone_size: .; cdr3_nt: TGCGCCAGCAGCCAGAACAGTAAAAGCACTGAAGCTTTCTTT; cdr3_aa: CASSQNSKSTEAFF
d_call: .; j_call: TRBJ1-5; v_call: TRBV27; clone_size: once; cdr3_nt: TGTGCCAGCAGGGACCACCATAATGATCAGCCCCAGCATTTT; cdr3_aa: CASRDHHNDQPQHF
d_call: .; j_call: TRBJ1-2; v_call: TRBV19; clone_size: .; cdr3_nt: TGTGCCAGTAGTAAATCAGGGACGGCTAACTATGGCTACACCTTC; cdr3_aa: CASSKSGTANYGYTF
d_call: .; j_call: TRBJ1-6; v_call: TRBV28; clone_size: few; cdr3_nt: TGTGCCAGCAGTGCAGACAGCCCCTATAATTCACCCCTCCACTTT; cdr3_aa: CASSADSPYNSPLHF
d_call: TRBD1; j_call: TRBJ1-1; v_call: TRBV4-1; clone_size: .; cdr3_nt: TGCGCCAGCAGCCATGGACAGGGCACTGAAGCTTTCTTT; cdr3_aa: CASSHGQGTEAFF
d_call: .; j_call: TRBJ1-2; v_call: TRBV2; clone_size: .; cdr3_nt: TGTGCCAGCAGTGAGCAGGAGCCCCTTTTTAGAAACTATGGCTACACCTTC; cdr3_aa: CASSEQEPLFRNYGYTF
d_call: .; j_call: TRBJ1-1; v_call: TRBV5-4; clone_size: .; cdr3_nt: TGTGCCAGCAGCTTGCTGAACACTTCGGGGCAAGCTTTCTTT; cdr3_aa: CASSLLNTSGQAFF
d_call: .; j_call: TRBJ2-6; v_call: TRBV4-1; clone_size: .; cdr3_nt: TGCGCCAGCAGCCAAGATCCGGGGCCTGGGGCCAACGTCCTGACTTTC; cdr3_aa: CASSQDPGPGANVLTF
d_call: .; j_call: TRBJ1-1; v_call: TRBV15; clone_size: .; cdr3_nt: TGTGCCACCAGCGCCCGAACAGGGAGTACTGAAGCTTTCTTT; cdr3_aa: CATSARTGSTEAFF
d_call: .; j_call: TRBJ1-1; v_call: TRBV19; clone_size: .; cdr3_nt: TGTGCCAGTAGTATCGGGAACTCGGGTCGGGGACTCACTGAAGCTTTCTTT; cdr3_aa: CASSIGNSGRGLTEAFF
d_call: .; j_call: TRBJ1-2; v_call: TRBV5-4; clone_size: .; cdr3_nt: TGTGCCAGCAGCTTATCCGGGGCCTATGGCTACACCTTC; cdr3_aa: CASSLSGAYGYTF
d_call: TRBD2; j_call: TRBJ2-3; v_call: TRBV9; clone_size: once; cdr3_nt: TGTGCCAGCAGCGTAGCCACCGGAGCGGGGACGACAGATACGCAGTATTTT; cdr3_aa: CASSVATGAGTTDTQYF
d_call: .; j_call: TRBJ1-1; v_call: TRBV10-2; clone_size: .; cdr3_nt: TGCGCCAGCAGTGGTACACCGTCGAACACTGAAGCTTTCTTT; cdr3_aa: CASSGTPSNTEAFF
d_call: TRBD1; j_call: TRBJ2-3; v_call: TRBV2; clone_size: .; cdr3_nt: TGTGCCAGCAGTCCCGGGACAGGGGGGTCAAGAGATACGCAGTATTTT; cdr3_aa: CASSPGTGGSRDTQYF
d_call: .; j_call: TRBJ2-3; v_call: TRBV2; clone_size: .; cdr3_nt: TGTGCCAGCAGTGCTGGTAGCGGAGCAGATACGCAGTATTTT; cdr3_aa: CASSAGSGADTQYF
d_call: .; j_call: TRBJ1-2; v_call: TRBV28; clone_size: .; cdr3_nt: TGTGCCAGCAGCCTGGGTGTTTATGGTGGCTACACCTTC; cdr3_aa: CASSLGVYGGYTF
d_call: .; j_call: TRBJ2-5; v_call: TRBV10-2; clone_size: .; cdr3_nt: TGCGCCAGCAGTGAGCAATTACCCCAAGAGACCCAGTACTTC; cdr3_aa: CASSEQLPQETQYF
d_call: TRBD1; j_call: TRBJ2-7; v_call: TRBV19; clone_size: .; cdr3_nt: TGTGCCACTTCCAGGGGGCTCTACGAGCAGTACTTC; cdr3_aa: CATSRGLYEQYF
d_call: .; j_call: TRBJ1-1; v_call: TRBV6-5; clone_size: .; cdr3_nt: TGTGCCAGCAGTTACTCGAAAGTCCTGAACACTGAAGCTTTCTTT; cdr3_aa: CASSYSKVLNTEAFF
d_call: .; j_call: TRBJ1-2; v_call: TRBV7-9; clone_size: .; cdr3_nt: TGTGCCAGCAGCTTAGTTGGGGCGACAGACTATGGCTACACCTTC; cdr3_aa: CASSLVGATDYGYTF
d_call: .; j_call: TRBJ1-5; v_call: TRBV15; clone_size: .; cdr3_nt: TGTGCCACCAGCAGTGAGGGAGCGGGTTATAGCAATCAGCCCCAGCATTTT; cdr3_aa: CATSSEGAGYSNQPQHF
d_call: .; j_call: TRBJ1-6; v_call: TRBV7-6; clone_size: .; cdr3_nt: TGTGCCAGCAGCTTAGCGGTCGAAGGGGGGGGTTCACCCCTCCACTTT; cdr3_aa: CASSLAVEGGGSPLHF
d_call: TRBD1; j_call: TRBJ1-5; v_call: TRBV4-2; clone_size: .; cdr3_nt: TGTGCCAGCAGCCAAGATGCGTCAGGGGGTTTCGGCAATCAGCCCCAGCATTTT; cdr3_aa: CASSQDASGGFGNQPQHF
d_call: .; j_call: TRBJ2-1; v_call: TRBV14; clone_size: once; cdr3_nt: TGTGCCAGCAGCCAAGAAACCGGGACAAGACCTTACAATGAGCAGTTCTTC; cdr3_aa: CASSQETGTRPYNEQFF
d_call: TRBD1; j_call: TRBJ2-1; v_call: TRBV5-8; clone_size: once; cdr3_nt: TGTGCCAGCACGGCCGGGACAGGGACTTACAATGAGCAGTTCTTC; cdr3_aa: CASTAGTGTYNEQFF
d_call: TRBD1; j_call: TRBJ1-1; v_call: TRBV5-8; clone_size: .; cdr3_nt: TGTGCCAGCACCCGGACAGGGATGAACACTGAAGCTTTCTTT; cdr3_aa: CASTRTGMNTEAFF
d_call: .; j_call: TRBJ2-3; v_call: TRBV28; clone_size: .; cdr3_nt: TGTGCCAGCAGTCCCCCCCACACAGAAACAGATACGCAGTATTTT; cdr3_aa: CASSPPHTETDTQYF
d_call: .; j_call: TRBJ1-4; v_call: TRBV27; clone_size: .; cdr3_nt: TGTGCCAGCAGTTTAACGGAGCGGGAAAAACTGTTTTTT; cdr3_aa: CASSLTEREKLFF